In this sample, the clone carrying this T cell receptor (beta chain) turned up once. Its antigen is still unknown. The data were obtained in a study of shared clonotypes between healthy human individuals. The overall study: The study drew on a couple of women and a few men aged 18 to 49 as donors.

Repertoires were generated with immunoSEQ multiplex PCR, while TCRdb's copy carries only in-frame clones and drops some. This table holds millions of clones, about 95% found once. As defined, naive CD8 cells were CD45RO-negative and positively selected for CCR7, with terminally differentiated effector memory CD45RA+ cells excluded. Study results and caveats: For naive CD4 cells, roughly 5% of clonotypes were shared across a handful of donors. Naive subsets generally had larger estimated richness than memory subsets.

The source of this sequence is a man aged 18-30 years in good health. Material: naive CD8+ T cells sorted from blood.

CDR3 bases: TGTGCCAGCAGGCCGTTTGAGGGAGCGACCTATGGCTACACCTTC. Its protein product is CASRPFEGATYGYTF. The chain recombines TRBV27 with TRBJ1-2; no firm D call. V lost 6 bases, J lost 4 bases, and 18 bases lay in between. The CDR3 covers 15 residues. Germline V gene lookup returns CDR1 MNHEY and CDR2 SMNVEV (reference sequence).